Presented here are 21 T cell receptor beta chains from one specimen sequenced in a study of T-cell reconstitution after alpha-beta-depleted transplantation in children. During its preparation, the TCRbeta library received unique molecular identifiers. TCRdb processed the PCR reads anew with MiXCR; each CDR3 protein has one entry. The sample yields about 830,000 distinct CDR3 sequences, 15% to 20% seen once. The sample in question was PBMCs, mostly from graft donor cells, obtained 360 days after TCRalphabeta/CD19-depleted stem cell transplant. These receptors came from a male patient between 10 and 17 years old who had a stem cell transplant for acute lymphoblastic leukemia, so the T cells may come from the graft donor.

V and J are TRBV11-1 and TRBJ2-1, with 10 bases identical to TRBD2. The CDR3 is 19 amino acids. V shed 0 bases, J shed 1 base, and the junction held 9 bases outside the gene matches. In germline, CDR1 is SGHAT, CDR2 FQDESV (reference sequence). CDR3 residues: CASSLASGRSILSYNEQFF. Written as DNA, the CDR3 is TGTGCCAGCAGCTTAGCTAGCGGGAGGTCCATTCTATCCTACAATGAGCAGTTCTTC.

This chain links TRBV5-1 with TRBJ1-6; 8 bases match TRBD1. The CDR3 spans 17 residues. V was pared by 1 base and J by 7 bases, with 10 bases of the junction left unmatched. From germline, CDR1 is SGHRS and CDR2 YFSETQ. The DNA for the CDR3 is TGCGCCAGCAGCTTGTGGGCGTCAGGGGGCACAAATTCACCCCTCCACTTT. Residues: CASSLWASGGTNSPLHF.

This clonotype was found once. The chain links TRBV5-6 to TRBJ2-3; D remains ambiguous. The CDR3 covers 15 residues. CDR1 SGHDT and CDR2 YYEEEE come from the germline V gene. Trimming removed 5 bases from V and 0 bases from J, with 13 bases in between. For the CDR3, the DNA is TGTGCCAGCAGACGGTTTTCCCCTAGCACAGATACGCAGTATTTT. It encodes CASRRFSPSTDTQYF.

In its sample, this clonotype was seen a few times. CDR3 in amino acids: CASSYGTSTSGELFF. The CDR3 bases are TGTGCCAGCAGCTACGGGACTAGCACCTCCGGGGAGCTGTTTTTT. The chain uses TRBV5-5 and TRBJ2-2; 9 bases line up with TRBD2. CDR1 and CDR2 from the germline V gene are SGHKS and YYEKEE (reference sequence). This CDR3 spans 15 amino acids. V shed 3 bases, J shed 6 bases, and the junction held 6 bases outside the gene matches.

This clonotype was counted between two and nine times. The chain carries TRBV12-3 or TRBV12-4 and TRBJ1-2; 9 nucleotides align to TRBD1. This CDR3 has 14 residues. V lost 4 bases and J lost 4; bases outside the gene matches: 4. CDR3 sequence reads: CASSSGQGFYGYTF. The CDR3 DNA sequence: TGTGCCAGCAGTTCCGGACAGGGGTTCTATGGCTACACCTTC.

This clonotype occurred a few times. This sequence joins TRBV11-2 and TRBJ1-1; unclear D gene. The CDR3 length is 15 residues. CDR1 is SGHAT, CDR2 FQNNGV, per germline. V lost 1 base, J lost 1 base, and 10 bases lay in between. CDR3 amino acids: CASSLVGRSNTEAFF. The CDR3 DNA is TGTGCCAGCAGCTTAGTAGGCAGATCGAACACTGAAGCTTTCTTT.

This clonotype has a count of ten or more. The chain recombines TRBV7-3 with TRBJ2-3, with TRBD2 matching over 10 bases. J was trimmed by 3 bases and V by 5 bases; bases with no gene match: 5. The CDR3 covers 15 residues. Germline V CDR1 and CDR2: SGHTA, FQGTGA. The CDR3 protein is CASSRSGLATDTQYF. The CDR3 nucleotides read TGTGCCAGCAGCCGTTCGGGACTAGCGACAGATACGCAGTATTTT.

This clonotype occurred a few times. The CDR3 nucleotides are TGCAGCGTTGATTCTGGGGCGGCAGATACGCAGTATTTT. The encoded protein is CSVDSGAADTQYF. The rearrangement links TRBV29-1 to TRBJ2-3; weak D call: TRBD1 (5 bases). The CDR3 runs to 13 residues. CDR1 and CDR2 from the germline V gene are SQVTM and ANQGSEA. Trimming took 3 bases from V and 4 from J, leaving 11 bases between them.

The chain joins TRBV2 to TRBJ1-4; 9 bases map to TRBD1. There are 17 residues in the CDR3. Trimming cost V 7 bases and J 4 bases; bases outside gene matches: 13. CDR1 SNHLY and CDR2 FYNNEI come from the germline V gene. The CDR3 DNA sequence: TGTGCCAGCATCGGTCGGGTATCGACAGGGGGTAATGAAAAACTGTTTTTT. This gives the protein CASIGRVSTGGNEKLFF.

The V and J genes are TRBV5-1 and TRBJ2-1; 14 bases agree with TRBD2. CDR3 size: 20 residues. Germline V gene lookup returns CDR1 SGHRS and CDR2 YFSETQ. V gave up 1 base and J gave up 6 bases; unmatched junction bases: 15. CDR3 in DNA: TGCGCCAGCAGCTTGTTACTAGGGACTAGCGGGAGAGAGGATGGCAATGAGCAGTTCTTC. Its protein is CASSLLLGTSGREDGNEQFF.

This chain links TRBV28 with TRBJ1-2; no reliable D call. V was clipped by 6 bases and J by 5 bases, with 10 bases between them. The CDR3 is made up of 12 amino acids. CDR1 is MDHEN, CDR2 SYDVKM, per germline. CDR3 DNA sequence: TGTGCCAGCAGCCAACAGCCGTATGGCTACACCTTC. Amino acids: CASSQQPYGYTF.

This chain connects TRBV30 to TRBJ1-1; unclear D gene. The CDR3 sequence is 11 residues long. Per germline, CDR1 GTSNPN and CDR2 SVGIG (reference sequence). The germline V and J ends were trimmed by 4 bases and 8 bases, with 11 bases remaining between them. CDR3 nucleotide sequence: TGTGCCTGGATCCGAGGCTCGGAAGCTTTCTTT. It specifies CAWIRGSEAFF.

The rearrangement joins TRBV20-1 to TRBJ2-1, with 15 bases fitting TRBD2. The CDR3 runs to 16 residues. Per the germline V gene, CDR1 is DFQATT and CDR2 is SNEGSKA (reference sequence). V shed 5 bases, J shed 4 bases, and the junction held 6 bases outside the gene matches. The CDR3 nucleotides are TGCAGTGCTTCGAGGACTAGCGGGAGGGTTTACAATGAGCAGTTCTTC. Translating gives CSASRTSGRVYNEQFF.

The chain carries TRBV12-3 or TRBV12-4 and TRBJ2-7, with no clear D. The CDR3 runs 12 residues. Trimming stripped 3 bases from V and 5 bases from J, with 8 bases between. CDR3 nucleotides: TGTGCCAGCAGTTTTCCCCAACACGAGCAGTACTTC. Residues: CASSFPQHEQYF.

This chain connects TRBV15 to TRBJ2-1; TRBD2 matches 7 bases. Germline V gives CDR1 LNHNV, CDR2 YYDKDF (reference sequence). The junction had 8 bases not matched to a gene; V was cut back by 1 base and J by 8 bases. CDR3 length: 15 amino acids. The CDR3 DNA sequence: TGTGCCACCAGCAGAGTGAGGGAGGGGATCGATGAGCAGTTCTTC. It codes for CATSRVREGIDEQFF.

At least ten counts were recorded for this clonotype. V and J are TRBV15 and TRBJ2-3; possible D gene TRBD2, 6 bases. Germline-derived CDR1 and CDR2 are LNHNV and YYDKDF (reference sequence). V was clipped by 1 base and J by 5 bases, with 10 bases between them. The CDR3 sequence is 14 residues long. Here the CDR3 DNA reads TGTGCCACCAGCAGAGGTTCTAGCGAAGATACGCAGTATTTT. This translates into CATSRGSSEDTQYF.

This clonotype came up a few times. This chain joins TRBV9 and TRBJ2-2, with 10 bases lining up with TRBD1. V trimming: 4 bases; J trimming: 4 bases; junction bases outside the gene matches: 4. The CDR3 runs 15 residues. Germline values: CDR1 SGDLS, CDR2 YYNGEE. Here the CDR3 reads CASSRQGAFTGELFF. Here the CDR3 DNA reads TGTGCCAGCAGCCGACAGGGGGCATTCACCGGGGAGCTGTTTTTT.

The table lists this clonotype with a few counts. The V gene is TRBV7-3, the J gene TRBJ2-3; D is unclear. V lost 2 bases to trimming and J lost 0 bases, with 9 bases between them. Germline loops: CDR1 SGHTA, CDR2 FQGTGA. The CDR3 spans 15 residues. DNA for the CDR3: TGTGCCAGCAGCTTAGGTTACACTAGCACAGATACGCAGTATTTT. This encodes CASSLGYTSTDTQYF.

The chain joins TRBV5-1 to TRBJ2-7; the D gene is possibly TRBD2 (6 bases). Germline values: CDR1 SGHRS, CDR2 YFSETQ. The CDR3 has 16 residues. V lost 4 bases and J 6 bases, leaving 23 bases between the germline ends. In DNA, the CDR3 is TGCGCCAGCAGCAAGACTAGTCCTCCGTCGTGGGGCGAGCAGTACTTC. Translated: CASSKTSPPSWGEQYF. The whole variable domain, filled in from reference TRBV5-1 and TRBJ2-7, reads KAGVTQTPRYLIKTRGQQVTLSCSPISGHRSVSWYQQTPGQGLQFLFEYFSETQRNKGNFPGRFSGRQFSNSRSEMNVSTLELGDSALYLCASSKTSPPSWGEQYFGPGTRLTVT.

CDR3: CASNREGSVHEQYF. CDR3 DNA sequence: TGTGCCAGCAATCGGGAGGGCTCCGTCCACGAGCAGTACTTC. V is TRBV25-1 and J is TRBJ2-7; TRBD2 aligns across 8 bases. The germline V gene encodes CDR1 MGHDK and CDR2 SYGVNS. Losses at the gene ends were 7 bases for V and 5 bases for J; bases not matched to a gene: 10. The CDR3 covers 14 residues.

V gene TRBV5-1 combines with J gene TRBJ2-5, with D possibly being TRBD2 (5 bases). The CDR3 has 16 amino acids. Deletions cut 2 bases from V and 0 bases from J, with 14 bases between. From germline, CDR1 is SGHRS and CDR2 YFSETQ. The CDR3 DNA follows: TGCGCCAGCAGCTTTACACTAGGCCAGGACCAAGAGACCCAGTACTTC. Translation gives CASSFTLGQDQETQYF. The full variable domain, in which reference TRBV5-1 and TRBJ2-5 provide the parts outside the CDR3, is KAGVTQTPRYLIKTRGQQVTLSCSPISGHRSVSWYQQTPGQGLQFLFEYFSETQRNKGNFPGRFSGRQFSNSRSEMNVSTLELGDSALYLCASSFTLGQDQETQYFGPGTRLLVL.